This TCR beta chain appears in the sequencing data of a study of memory CD4+ T cells and cytomegalovirus serostatus. This table comes from immunoSEQ multiplex PCR, and its TCRdb copy is limited to in-frame clones, with some not included. The data show under 40,000 clones, around three quarters seen once. Germline V gene sequence: CDR1 SGDLS, CDR2 YYNGEE. The CDR3 length is 14 residues. V was trimmed by 1 base and J by 2 bases, leaving 10 bases between them. The sort gate was single viable CD3+CD4+CD8-CD45RO+ cells for memory CD4+ T cells. Serostatus was set by detecting CMV pp150, pp28, p38, p52 IgG. The specimen was memory CD4+ T cells from blood. The receptor's source is an adult in good health and CMV-seropositive. The chain couples TRBV9 to TRBJ2-7; D remains ambiguous. CDR3: CASSVSWVTYEQYF. For the CDR3, the DNA is TGTGCCAGCAGCGTAAGTTGGGTAACCTACGAGCAGTACTTC.